The rows below give T cell receptor beta chains drawn from one sample of a study of CD8 T cells in ankylosing spondylitis. TCRdb processed the 5' RACE reads anew with MiXCR; each CDR3 protein has one entry. The data hold a few hundred thousand distinct CDR3 sequences, with about 17% observed a single time. The sequencing input was blood, either unsorted or a sorted T cell fraction (not recorded which). Receptor source: a male donor with ankylosing spondylitis. Each CDR3 is given with its conserved first and last residue.

J gene	V gene	CDR3 protein
TRBJ1-1	TRBV2	CASPQPGQIATLNTEAFF
TRBJ2-7	TRBV19	CASSDEGSAYEQYF
TRBJ2-3	TRBV3-1	CASKAGGDTDTQYF
TRBJ2-7	TRBV28	CASSLASYYEQYF
TRBJ1-1	TRBV4-1	CASSQVPGQGIGNGEAFF
TRBJ2-1	TRBV29-1	CSVVRSSYNEQFF
TRBJ1-1	TRBV5-1	CASSLDLANTEAFF
TRBJ2-7	TRBV28	CASSPLTGSLAGEQYF
TRBJ2-7	TRBV5-6	CASSLVTSGAPTYEQYF
TRBJ2-4	TRBV14	CASSQTTQGATGVQYF
TRBJ2-7	TRBV5-6	CASSLAAELSYEQYF
TRBJ2-3	TRBV9	CASSVVGNTDTQYF
TRBJ2-7	TRBV21-1	CASSSTSGSSSSYEQYF
TRBJ2-6	TRBV5-4	CASSTRSSGANVLTF
TRBJ1-2	TRBV20-1	CSARDKAGLTQLSNYGYTF
TRBJ1-2	TRBV4-1	CASRGGANYGYTF
TRBJ2-7	TRBV27	CASSPLGEGYEQYF
TRBJ2-5	TRBV9	CASSVAGSQETQYF
TRBJ1-2	TRBV12-3/TRBV12-4	CASTPGFLNYGYTF
TRBJ2-3	TRBV4-2	CASSQEKTGVTDTQYF
TRBJ2-2	TRBV6-4	CASSVAGTSGTGELFF
TRBJ1-1	TRBV3-1	CASSQDLAGYTEAFF
TRBJ1-1	TRBV10-3	CAISGTDSANTEAFF
TRBJ2-2	TRBV5-6	CASSPENGELFF
TRBJ1-1	TRBV20-1	CSARRLRDSGMNTEAFF
TRBJ2-7	TRBV12-3/TRBV12-4	CASSFDGKVYEQYF
TRBJ2-1	TRBV5-1	CASSPDGTSYNEQFF
TRBJ2-1	TRBV6-1	CASSWGLAGAGYNEQFF
TRBJ2-7	TRBV11-3	CASSPSTGLSYEQYF
TRBJ2-1	TRBV4-2	CASSQEVAGFWEQFF
TRBJ2-1	TRBV7-9	CASSPTGTSDYNEQFF
TRBJ2-5	TRBV9	CASSVVGDESQYF
TRBJ1-1	TRBV12-3/TRBV12-4	CASGENTEAFF
TRBJ2-1	TRBV13	CASSYGTGNEQFF
TRBJ2-7	TRBV4-3	CASSQDWGAGIYEQYF
TRBJ2-2	TRBV11-2	CASSLGGGGDTGELFF
TRBJ1-1	TRBV5-6	CASRSATGLNTEAFF
TRBJ1-2	TRBV12-3/TRBV12-4	CASSYSGTGVDGYTF
TRBJ2-1	TRBV20-1	CSARDGGSYNEQFF
TRBJ2-3	TRBV11-2	CASTRFMGGGSPADTQYF
TRBJ2-4	TRBV6-4	CASSDSNGAGNIQYF